The 4 T cell receptor beta chains below come from one sample, sequenced in a study of CD8+ T cells in alopecia areata. Investigators isolated RNA and reverse transcribed it into cDNA to act as the sequencing template. TCRdb's copy holds only in-frame clones and misses some; the assay was immunoSEQ multiplex PCR. The sample has over 150,000 clones, 50% to 60% seen once. The source was CD4+ T cells sorted from blood, collected at week 0. The receptors stem from a human donor with alopecia areata.

The CDR3 nucleotides are TGTGCCAGTACCCCCCCGGGACAGGGGAATTCACCCCTCCACTTT. Encoded protein: CASTPPGQGNSPLHF. The chain recombines TRBV19 with TRBJ1-6; 10 bases line up with TRBD1. Germline CDR1 LNHDA, CDR2 SQIVND (reference sequence). J was trimmed by 7 bases and V by 7 bases; bases with no gene match: 7. This CDR3 region has 15 residues.

The genes are TRBV18 and TRBJ1-2, with no clear D. V was shortened by 2 bases and J by 3 bases, with 10 bases between the two germline ends. Germline CDR1 reads KGHSH; CDR2 reads LQKENI. The length of the CDR3 is 14 residues. The CDR3 loop is CASSPGSGDYGYTF. In DNA form, the CDR3 reads TGTGCCAGCTCACCAGGATCAGGAGACTATGGCTACACCTTC.

This chain links TRBV23-1 with TRBJ1-1; D is possibly TRBD1 (6 bases). TRBV23-1 is recorded as an ORF, its role being uncertain. This CDR3 has 16 amino acids. V dropped 0 bases and J dropped 4 bases, with 15 bases sitting between them. CDR3: CASSQSGQGRSTEAFF. As DNA, the CDR3 is TGCGCCAGCAGTCAATCGGGGCAGGGGAGATCCACTGAAGCTTTCTTT.

The chain couples TRBV5-7 to TRBJ2-5; 8 nucleotides line up with TRBD1. TRBV5-7 is classed as an ORF, of uncertain function. V trimming: 6 bases; J trimming: 5 bases; junction bases outside the gene matches: 12. The CDR3 consists of 15 residues. DNA of the CDR3: TGTGCCAGCACCAACCGCCGCCGGACAGGGGAGACCCAGTACTTC. It encodes CASTNRRRTGETQYF.